This T cell receptor (beta chain) derives from a study of T cells in localized non-small cell lung cancer. As concerns this clone: What it recognizes is unknown.

General observations from the study: Measurement of T cell clonality placed uninvolved adjacent lung highest, above the level in tumor. Adjacent lung was found to contain a median approximately 60 of the top 100 tumor clones.

Trimming pared 1 base from V and 0 bases from J, leaving 4 bases between. Per the germline V gene, CDR1 is MNHNS and CDR2 is SASEGT. CDR3 length: 13 amino acids. This table comes from immunoSEQ multiplex PCR, and its TCRdb copy is limited to in-frame clones, with some not included. The data show 17,000 or so clones, with around 80% seen just once and about 35% held by the top ten. The clonotype was recovered from a male donor at least 60 years old with stage III lung adenocarcinoma. J is TRBJ2-7 and V is TRBV6-1; D is unclear. The source was peripheral blood, collected before any cancer treatment. The CDR3: CASSEVTSYEQYF. The DNA of the CDR3 is TGTGCCAGCAGTGAAGTGACCTCCTACGAGCAGTACTTC.